A selection of T cell receptor beta chains follows, all from one sample in a study of blood T cell repertoires in COVID-19. Here immunoSEQ multiplex PCR was the method, and the copy in TCRdb shows in-frame clones only, minus some. The sample records 150,000 or so clones, around 84% being singletons. Sequencing was carried out using peripheral blood. These receptors came from a human donor with acute or convalescent COVID-19. The donor label of this sample is uncertain. Both conserved end residues are part of each CDR3. The order of the fields is J gene, clone size, CDR3 length, V gene, CDR3 protein. The size entry is marked missing in some rows and otherwise reads once, few, many or a size class.

>TRBJ2-7|once|13|TRBV29-1
CSVRDRVVSEQYF
>TRBJ1-3|.|16|TRBV4-1
CASSPGQGAAGNTIYF
>TRBJ2-2|once|18|TRBV19
CASRKGERGPPNTGELFF
>TRBJ2-2|.|15|TRBV24-1
CATPRTGGNTGELFF
>TRBJ2-7|.|17|TRBV11-2
CASSLLPTGGIPYEQYF
>TRBJ1-2|.|16|TRBV21-1
CASSKGAGGYYYGYTF
>TRBJ1-2|.|13|TRBV5-6
CASSLLSTGRCTF
>TRBJ1-2|.|11|TRBV28
CASSLTDGYTF
>TRBJ1-1|.|15|TRBV11-1
CASSLVRRKSTEAFF
>TRBJ1-1|.|15|TRBV6-5
CASRKGTGGITEAFF
>TRBJ2-1|.|15|TRBV28
CASSSQGVGMGEQFF
>TRBJ1-1|.|14|TRBV5-1
CASSGRGRGTEAFF
>TRBJ1-6|.|16|TRBV11-2
CASRLHASSYNSPLHF
>TRBJ1-2|.|11|TRBV20-1
CSAPRNYGYTF
>TRBJ1-5|.|16|TRBV4-1
CASSPRVGYGNQPQHF
>TRBJ1-6|.|13|TRBV12-3/TRBV12-4
CASRGSINSPLHF
>TRBJ1-6|.|17|TRBV28
CASSSSARDTYNSPLHF
>TRBJ2-3|.|13|TRBV9
CASSVGGTDTQYF
>TRBJ1-2|.|12|TRBV19
CASTGENYGYTF
>TRBJ1-5|.|15|TRBV2
CASSEGTGGIQPQHF
>TRBJ1-5|.|14|TRBV4-1
CASSQEGGAQPQHF
>TRBJ1-2|few|13|TRBV3-1/TRBV3-2
CASRGTASYGYTF
>TRBJ2-7|few|14|TRBV27
CASSPGQGLYEQYF
>TRBJ1-5|.|17|TRBV18
CASSPGLYRAVNQPQHF
>TRBJ2-7|once|14|TRBV11-3
CASSFGQGSYEQYF
>TRBJ1-4|.|14|TRBV2
CASSGGRRAEKLFF
>TRBJ1-2|.|15|TRBV5-6
CASSLRGRSNYGYTF
>TRBJ2-1|.|13|TRBV27
CASSWTGGNEQFF
>TRBJ2-2|.|13|TRBV2
CASSEVVTGELFF
>TRBJ1-1|.|14|TRBV7-3
CASSVGQSYTEAFF
>TRBJ2-5|.|14|TRBV5-1
CASSRDRAEETQYF
>TRBJ2-2|once|16|TRBV1
CTSSHWDSERTGELFF
>TRBJ2-1|.|15|TRBV11-3
CASSLGQGAHNEQFF
>TRBJ1-5|.|16|TRBV6-6
CASSPRDRDINQPQHF
>TRBJ1-1|.|13|TRBV19
CASSFTGVTEAFF
>TRBJ1-3|.|17|TRBV19
CASSQSAGQSSGNTIYF
>TRBJ2-2|.|16|TRBV5-1
CASSLALRGGDGELFF
>TRBJ2-2|.|14|TRBV11-2
CASSPTLNTGELFF
>TRBJ1-2|.|14|TRBV11-2
CASSYGTGNYGYTF
>TRBJ1-2|once|15|TRBV27
CASSSRDRGTYGYTF
>TRBJ2-7|.|13|TRBV9
CASSPYNSYEQYF
>TRBJ1-2|.|16|TRBV6-6
CASRSPSPRGGYGYTF
>TRBJ1-2|.|13|TRBV12-3/TRBV12-4
CASRLQGARGYTF
>TRBJ1-2|.|11|TRBV29-1
CSVELNYGYTF
>TRBJ1-6|.|15|TRBV7-9
CASSQSTGLGPPLHF
>TRBJ1-2|.|11|TRBV7-8
CASSLRGGYTF
>TRBJ1-1|.|16|TRBV5-1
CASSLAGSPLNTEAFF
>TRBJ1-2|.|15|TRBV7-9
CASSHGTGPPYGYTF
>TRBJ2-2|few|15|TRBV28
CASRTGGADTGELFF
>TRBJ1-1|.|13|TRBV27
CASSFIQGTEAFF
>TRBJ2-7|.|13|TRBV5-4
CASSSAGVYEQYF
>TRBJ1-5|.|17|TRBV7-9
CASTQSATGGGNQPQHF
>TRBJ1-1|.|10|TRBV29-1
CSVVDTEAFF
>TRBJ1-6|.|14|TRBV9
CASSAQVPSMGLHF
>TRBJ1-1|.|16|TRBV5-1
CASSQGQAPGYTEAFF
>TRBJ1-1|.|12|TRBV30
CAWTQGSTEAFF
>TRBJ2-1|.|15|TRBV19
CASSKGHGSYNEQFF
>TRBJ1-6|.|15|TRBV30
CAWGPPGAHNSPLHF
>TRBJ2-1|.|16|TRBV7-2
CASLIYPGGWFDEQFF